This T cell receptor beta chain was recovered during a study of T cell responses to AZD1222 COVID-19 vaccine. Study-level findings and limits: A mostly white British donor set with more females was recruited, and clonal diversity was possibly underestimated. Vaccine-related CD4 TCRs covered spike, predominating at 160-218 and 743-854.

Only in-frame clones appear in the TCRdb table, and some are missing; sequencing was by immunoSEQ multiplex PCR. The sample yields 250,000 to 300,000 clones, 90% to 95% seen once. Of note for this clone: Antigen specificity is unknown.

The trim removed 2 bases at V and 2 bases at J, leaving 2 bases unmatched. The germline CDR1 and CDR2 sequences are SGHNT and YYREEE (reference sequence). The length of the CDR3 is 14 residues. The specimen was peripheral blood, collected 28 days after the second AZD1222 dose. This receptor was obtained from an adult who received the AZD1222 COVID-19 vaccine. The chain carries TRBV5-4 and TRBJ2-7; the match to TRBD2 covers 9 bases. This CDR3 reads CASSFSGGTYEQYF. The CDR3 DNA reads as TGTGCCAGCAGCTTTAGCGGGGGCACCTACGAGCAGTACTTC.